This T cell receptor beta chain comes out of a study of regulatory T cells in long-lasting Graves disease. V lost 6 bases to trimming and J lost 8 bases; unmatched junction nucleotides: 8. The length of the CDR3 is 14 residues. CDR1 is SGDLS and CDR2 is YYNGEE in the germline V gene. The sample's time point: newly diagnosed GD, antithyroid drugs for less than 3 months. The authors made the TCR library using RNA they extracted from PBMCs. This clonotype was picked up many times. Researchers made TCR beta libraries by using iRepertoire HTBI primers and running Arm-PCR on CDR3 regions. One entry per CDR3 protein, called by TCRdb with MiXCR from the multiplex PCR reads. The sample holds 200,000 to 250,000 distinct CDR3 sequences, around 20% seen once.

This clonotype was obtained from a female donor with Graves disease. This material consisted of peripheral blood mononuclear cells (PBMCs), taken at new diagnosis, from a patient treated with antithyroid drugs. This chain joins TRBV9 and TRBJ2-1; 10 nucleotides align to TRBD1. The CDR3 nucleotides are TGTGCCAGCAACCCCATGGGGACAGGGGATGAGCAGTTCTTC. Protein: CASNPMGTGDEQFF. Looking up the rest from reference TRBV9 and TRBJ2-1 gives the full variable domain: DSGVTQTPKHLITATGQRVTLRCSPRSGDLSVYWYQQSLDQGLQFLIQYYNGEERAKGNILERFSAQQFPDLHSELNLSSLELGDSALYFCASNPMGTGDEQFFGPGTRLTVL.